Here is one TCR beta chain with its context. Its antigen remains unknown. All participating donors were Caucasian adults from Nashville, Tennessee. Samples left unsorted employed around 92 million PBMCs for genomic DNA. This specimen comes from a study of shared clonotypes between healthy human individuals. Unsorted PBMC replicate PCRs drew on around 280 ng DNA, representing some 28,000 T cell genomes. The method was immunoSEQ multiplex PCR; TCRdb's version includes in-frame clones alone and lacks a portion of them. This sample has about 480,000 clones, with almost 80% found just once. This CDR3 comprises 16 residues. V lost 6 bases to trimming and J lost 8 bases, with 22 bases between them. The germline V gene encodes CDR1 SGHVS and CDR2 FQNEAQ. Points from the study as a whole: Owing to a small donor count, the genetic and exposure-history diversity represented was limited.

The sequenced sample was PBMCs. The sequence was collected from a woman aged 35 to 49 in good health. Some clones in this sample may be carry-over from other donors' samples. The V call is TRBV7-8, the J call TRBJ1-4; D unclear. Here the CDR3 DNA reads TGTGCCAGCAGGAAGAAGGAGGGCGCCCTAACCGAAAAACTGTTTTTT. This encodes CASRKKEGALTEKLFF.